This T cell receptor (beta chain) is from a study of blood T cell repertoires in COVID-19. Per the germline V gene, CDR1 is MNHNY and CDR2 is SVGAGI (reference sequence). The CDR3 is 15 amino acids. V gave up 2 bases and J gave up 2 bases, with 13 bases separating them. This clone was observed a single time. TCRdb's table, derived via immunoSEQ multiplex PCR, lists solely in-frame clones and lacks some. This sample has about 160,000 clones, with about four fifths found just once. The clonotype originates from a man in his 70s who had recovered from COVID-19. The chain employs TRBV6-6 and TRBJ2-7; TRBD2 is a possible D gene (5 bases). Specimen: peripheral blood. CDR3 DNA: TGTGCCAGCAGTTACCGAGGGCATCCCGCCTACGAGCAGTACTTC. Residues: CASSYRGHPAYEQYF.